A selection of T cell receptor beta chains follows, all from one sample in a study of blood T cell repertoires in COVID-19. The method was immunoSEQ multiplex PCR; TCRdb's version includes in-frame clones alone and lacks a portion of them. This table has 84,000 or so clones, approximately 88% appearing once. Sequenced material: peripheral blood. These TCRs come from an older man with acute or convalescent COVID-19. CDR3s include the opening cysteine and the closing phenylalanine or tryptophan. D genes are given only for firm matches. The listing skips clone size in some rows; elsewhere it reads once, few, many or a size class.

>TRBJ2-1|TRBD2|TRBV10-3|-
CAIAGTSGRRSYNEQFF
TGTGCCATCGCCGGGACTAGCGGGAGAAGGTCCTACAATGAGCAGTTCTTC
>TRBJ2-7|-|TRBV5-1|-
CASSLAGTSSQYF
TGCGCCAGCAGCTTGGCCGGGACATCTTCACAGTACTTC
>TRBJ2-2|TRBD2|TRBV29-1|-
CSAQREAGELFF
TGCAGCGCCCAGCGGGAAGCCGGGGAGCTGTTTTTT
>TRBJ1-4|-|TRBV2|-
CASSDSGWEKLFF
TGTGCCAGCAGTGACAGTGGTTGGGAAAAACTGTTTTTT
>TRBJ1-5|-|TRBV28|-
CASSPGQLNQPQHF
TGTGCCAGCAGTCCCGGACAGCTCAATCAGCCCCAGCATTTT
>TRBJ2-1|TRBD1|TRBV4-3|-
CASSRDRGIEQFF
TGCGCCAGCAGCCGGGACAGGGGGATTGAGCAGTTCTTC
>TRBJ2-1|-|TRBV6-5|-
CASSYSMHSSYNEQFF
TGTGCCAGCAGTTACTCGATGCATAGCTCCTACAATGAGCAGTTCTTC
>TRBJ2-7|-|TRBV11-2|-
CASSLDSFLSEQYF
TGTGCCAGCAGCTTAGATTCGTTCCTGTCCGAGCAGTACTTC
>TRBJ2-7|-|TRBV28|-
CASSFSKGGSYEQYF
TGTGCCAGCAGTTTTTCGAAAGGGGGCTCCTACGAGCAGTACTTC
>TRBJ2-3|-|TRBV7-8|-
CASSLRPRGNTDTQYF
TGTGCCAGCAGCTTAAGGCCTAGGGGAAACACAGATACGCAGTATTTT
>TRBJ2-1|TRBD2|TRBV6-5|-
CASSYSGTSGNNEQFF
TGTGCCAGCAGTTACTCCGGGACTAGCGGAAACAATGAGCAGTTCTTC
>TRBJ1-5|-|TRBV7-2|-
CASSLDRVSNQPQHF
TGTGCCAGCAGCTTAGACAGGGTTAGCAATCAGCCCCAGCATTTT
>TRBJ2-5|-|TRBV5-1|-
CASSLLGQTETQYF
TGCGCCAGCAGCTTACTCGGACAGACGGAGACCCAGTACTTC
>TRBJ1-5|TRBD1|TRBV5-8|-
CASRYRDREGQPQHF
TGTGCCAGCAGATACCGGGACAGGGAAGGTCAGCCCCAGCATTTT
>TRBJ2-3|-|TRBV11-2|-
CASSLGSTSFTDTQYF
TGTGCCAGCAGCTTAGGCTCTACTAGTTTTACAGATACGCAGTATTTT
>TRBJ1-5|-|TRBV2|-
CASSEALRGGPQHF
TGTGCCAGCAGTGAAGCGCTTCGGGGGGGGCCCCAGCATTTT
>TRBJ1-2|TRBD1|TRBV14|-
CASSPRTGDGYTF
TGTGCCAGCAGCCCAAGGACAGGCGACGGCTACACCTTC
>TRBJ1-4|TRBD1|TRBV18|-
CASSPFQGENEKLFF
TGTGCCAGCTCACCTTTTCAGGGGGAGAATGAAAAACTGTTTTTT
>TRBJ1-1|-|TRBV27|-
CASSRGQTNTEAFF
TGTGCCAGCAGCCGCGGACAGACGAACACTGAAGCTTTCTTT
>TRBJ2-1|TRBD1|TRBV24-1|-
CATSDEFRGTNEQFF
TGTGCCACCAGTGATGAATTCAGGGGGACCAATGAGCAGTTCTTC
>TRBJ1-6|-|TRBV9|few
CASSVDRSYNSPLHF
TGTGCCAGCAGCGTAGATAGATCCTATAATTCACCCCTCCACTTT
>TRBJ1-5|-|TRBV6-5|-
CASSLAGWSNQPQHF
TGTGCCAGCAGCCTGGCAGGGTGGAGCAATCAGCCCCAGCATTTT
>TRBJ1-1|-|TRBV6-5|-
CASSYSRRTKNTEAFF
TGTGCCAGCAGTTACTCTCGGCGTACTAAGAACACTGAAGCTTTCTTT
>TRBJ1-2|-|TRBV13|-
CASSLFGTSSRMRGYTF
TGTGCCAGCAGCTTATTTGGGACTTCCTCTCGTATGCGGGGCTACACCTTC
>TRBJ2-2|TRBD2|TRBV27|-
CASGRASGGRPGPGELFF
TGTGCCAGCGGTCGGGCTAGCGGGGGCCGCCCTGGTCCCGGGGAGCTGTTTTTT
>TRBJ1-2|-|TRBV27|-
CASSFAGPYGYTF
TGTGCCAGCAGTTTCGCAGGGCCCTATGGCTACACCTTC
>TRBJ2-1|TRBD1|TRBV29-1|-
CSVEDPNRGPEQFF
TGCAGCGTTGAAGACCCAAACAGGGGTCCCGAGCAGTTCTTC
>TRBJ2-1|TRBD2|TRBV20-1|few
CSASLRGVSYNEQFF
TGCAGTGCTAGTTTGCGGGGGGTCTCCTACAATGAGCAGTTCTTC
>TRBJ2-5|TRBD1|TRBV5-1|-
CASQADRALRAQYF
TGCGCCAGCCAAGCAGACAGGGCCCTAAGGGCCCAGTACTTC
>TRBJ2-5|TRBD1|TRBV7-9|-
CASSLGRQGETQYF
TGTGCCAGCAGCTTAGGGAGACAGGGAGAGACCCAGTACTTC
>TRBJ1-5|TRBD1|TRBV27|-
CASSLLGQRMSNQPQHF
TGTGCCAGCAGTTTGTTGGGACAGAGGATGAGCAATCAGCCCCAGCATTTT
>TRBJ1-1|-|TRBV29-1|-
CSVSTGNTEAFF
TGCAGCGTTAGTACAGGGAACACTGAAGCTTTCTTT
>TRBJ1-6|TRBD1|TRBV6-6|-
CASSYPTGASPLHF
TGTGCCAGCAGTTACCCGACAGGGGCTTCACCCCTCCACTTT
>TRBJ2-7|TRBD1|TRBV13|-
CASSWPGQGTVSSYEQYF
TGTGCCAGCAGCTGGCCGGGACAGGGGACCGTTAGCTCCTACGAGCAGTACTTC
>TRBJ1-1|-|TRBV30|-
CAWSVLGGTEAFF
TGTGCCTGGAGTGTGCTGGGGGGCACTGAAGCTTTCTTT
>TRBJ1-3|TRBD1|TRBV19|-
CASSTDRASGNTIYF
TGTGCCAGTAGTACGGACAGGGCCTCTGGAAACACCATATATTTT
>TRBJ1-2|TRBD1|TRBV29-1|-
CSVDGTGRLFGYTF
TGCAGCGTTGATGGGACAGGGAGACTGTTTGGCTACACCTTC
>TRBJ2-7|TRBD1|TRBV6-2/TRBV6-3|-
CASSYKDRRQYF
TGTGCCAGCAGTTACAAGGACAGGAGGCAGTACTTC
>TRBJ2-3|TRBD2|TRBV5-1|once
CASSSGTSGRVTDTQYF
TGCGCCAGCAGCTCAGGGACTAGCGGGAGAGTCACAGATACGCAGTATTTT
>TRBJ2-1|-|TRBV5-4|-
CASSLHLQGGEQFF
TGTGCCAGCAGCTTGCACCTACAGGGTGGGGAGCAGTTCTTC
>TRBJ2-7|TRBD1|TRBV4-3|-
CASSQGPRDSSYEQYF
TGCGCCAGCAGCCAAGGCCCCCGGGACAGTTCCTACGAGCAGTACTTC